This T cell receptor beta chain was identified in a study of blood T cell repertoires in COVID-19. Study-level information: PBMCs, B-cell-depleted T cells, or T cells were the source of the cDNA or gDNA that made up the material.

Germline CDR1 LGHDT, CDR2 YNNKEL (reference sequence). Trimming pared 5 bases from V and 10 bases from J, leaving 18 bases between. The CDR3 has 13 residues. Per the original data handling: By means of reference gene primer amplification, nucleated cell counts were estimated. Method: immunoSEQ multiplex PCR; TCRdb's copy keeps in-frame clones and lacks some. V, J and clone size reflect that table, while D and trimming were determined from the DNA. Counted here are 250,000 or so clones, around 90% occurring once; the ten biggest clones make up roughly 2%. The count of this clone is one. Sequenced input: peripheral blood. The chain joins TRBV3-1 (or the pseudogene TRBV3-2) to TRBJ2-7, with D perhaps matching TRBD1 (6 bases). The sequence was collected from a woman aged 55-70 years with COVID-19, enrolled during active disease. The CDR3 loop is CASSDRQEAEQYF. CDR3 DNA: TGTGCCAGCAGCGACCGACAGGAGGCCGAACAGTACTTC.